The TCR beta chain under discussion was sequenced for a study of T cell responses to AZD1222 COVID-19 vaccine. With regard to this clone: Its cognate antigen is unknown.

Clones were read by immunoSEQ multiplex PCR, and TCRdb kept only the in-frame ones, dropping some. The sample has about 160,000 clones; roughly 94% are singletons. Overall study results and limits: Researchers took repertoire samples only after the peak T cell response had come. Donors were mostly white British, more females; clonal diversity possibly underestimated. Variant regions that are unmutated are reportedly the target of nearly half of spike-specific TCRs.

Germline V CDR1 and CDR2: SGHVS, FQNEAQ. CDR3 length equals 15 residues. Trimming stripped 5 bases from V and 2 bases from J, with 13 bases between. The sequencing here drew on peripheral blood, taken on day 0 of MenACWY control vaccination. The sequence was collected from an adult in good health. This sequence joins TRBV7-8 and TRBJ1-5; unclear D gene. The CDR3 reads CASSPSPERNQPQHF. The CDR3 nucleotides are TGTGCCAGCAGCCCCTCCCCGGAACGCAATCAGCCCCAGCATTTT. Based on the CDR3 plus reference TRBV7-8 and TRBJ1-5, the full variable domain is GAGVSQSPRYKVAKRGQDVALRCDPISGHVSLFWYQQALGQGPEFLTYFQNEAQLDKSGLPSDRFFAERPEGSVSTLKIQRTQQEDSAVYLCASSPSPERNQPQHFGDGTRLSIL.